In this sample, the clone carrying this TCR beta chain turned up a few times. Authors' analysis steps: Using reference gene primer amplification, nucleated cell counts were estimated. TCRdb keeps only in-frame clones here, not all; method: immunoSEQ multiplex PCR. The DNA was the basis for D and trimming; V, J and clone size are from that table. The repertoire holds about 140,000 clones, over 75% seen once, with 2.5% to 3% in the top ten. These data originate in a study of blood T cell repertoires in COVID-19. About the study: The samples span acute and convalescent COVID-19 from the United States, Italy and Spain.

Sequencing was carried out using peripheral blood. The receptor's source is a man aged 50 to 59 with acute or convalescent COVID-19.

Here the CDR3 reads CASSLSTSALYNEQFF. CDR3 nucleotides: TGTGCCAGCAGCCTATCTACTAGCGCCCTTTACAATGAGCAGTTCTTC. The J gene is TRBJ2-1, the V gene TRBV3-1 (or the pseudogene TRBV3-2), with 7 bases fitting TRBD2. Germline V CDR1 and CDR2: LGHDT, YNNKEL (reference sequence). This CDR3 contains 16 residues. After removal of 4 bases from V and 4 bases from J, the junction contained 10 bases not matched to a gene.